This T cell receptor beta chain derives from a study of radiotherapy plus CTLA-4 blockade in lung cancer. Study information: In less than 20% of patients, objective responses were seen; around 31% had disease control.

Findings and limits, study-wide: Per reports, early blood T cell clone dynamics, plus interferon-beta, forecast response most strongly. Blood TCR clones of tumor origin expanded after radiotherapy plus ipilimumab.

Germline assignment: CDR1 SGHDT and CDR2 YYEEEE. Trimming pared 0 bases from V and 6 bases from J, leaving 9 bases between. The length of the CDR3 is 13 residues. The study treated chemo-refractory metastatic non-small-cell lung cancer patients with focal radiation plus ipilimumab CTLA-4 blockade. Profiling relied on immunoSEQ multiplex PCR, and the TCRdb table lists in-frame clones only, not all of them. Here the sample spans 65,000 to 90,000 clones, around 87% being singletons. Of note for this clone: Antigen: not known.

The sequence derives from a human donor with non-small cell lung cancer who had stable disease on radiotherapy plus ipilimumab. V and J are TRBV5-6 and TRBJ1-1; no reliable D call. The sample in question was peripheral blood, obtained from a patient treated with radiotherapy plus ipilimumab. CDR3 sequence (DNA): TGTGCCAGCAGCTTGGGTATCGGGTCTGAAGCTTTCTTT. It yields the protein CASSLGIGSEAFF.